This TCR beta chain comes out of a study of shared clonotypes between healthy human individuals. Study information: The donor pool was made up of a couple of women and three men aged 18 to 49.

This CDR3 is built from 15 residues. Germline V gene lookup returns CDR1 SGHTA and CDR2 FQGNSA. V lost 2 bases to trimming and J lost 0 bases, with 10 bases between them. Points from the study as a whole: The sharing of about 5.3% of naive CD4 clonotypes was seen across several donors.

Genomic DNA per cell subset filled all wells of several immunoSEQ plates. The assay was immunoSEQ multiplex PCR, and TCRdb's table has in-frame clones only and misses some. The sample consists of 2.5 million or so clones, approximately 94% of them appearing once. Naive CD45RA+ and memory CD45RA-negative subsets were split from CD4+ cells. A remark on this clone: Its antigen is unknown. The sample has other DNA sequences that encode this CDR3 too.

The V and J genes are TRBV7-2 and TRBJ1-1; D not certain. The specimen was naive CD4+ T cells sorted from blood. Specified subset: CD45RA+ positively selected. This receptor was obtained from a man aged 18 to 29 in good health. The CDR3 protein is CASSLSTALNTEAFF. As DNA, the CDR3 is TGTGCCAGCAGCTTATCCACGGCCTTGAACACTGAAGCTTTCTTT.